This entry describes one T cell receptor (beta chain). Germline values: CDR1 MDHEN, CDR2 SYDVKM. Trimming left V 10 bases short and J 5 bases short, with 17 bases between. The CDR3 loop spans 13 amino acids. Library preparation (for TCRbeta) was performed with unique molecular identifiers. TCRdb analysed the PCR reads with MiXCR anew, one entry per CDR3 protein. Of some 520,000 distinct CDR3 sequences in the sample, approximately 29% were seen once. This entry comes from a study of T-cell reconstitution after alpha-beta-depleted transplantation in children. This specimen was PBMCs from the stem cell graft donor, taken from the stem cell graft. The chain recombines TRBV28 with TRBJ2-5; D is perhaps TRBD2 (5 bases). The receptor was isolated from a human donor who donated a stem cell graft to a child with aplastic anemia. The DNA for the CDR3 is TGTGCCACCAGAGAGGGAGTTCTGGAGACCCAGTACTTC. Translation: CATREGVLETQYF. The whole variable domain, remainder taken from reference TRBV28 and TRBJ2-5, is DVKVTQSSRYLVKRTGEKVFLECVQDMDHENMFWYRQDPGLGLRLIYFSYDVKMKEKGDIPEGYSVSREKKERFSLILESASTNQTSMYLCATREGVLETQYFGPGTRLLVL.